These 17 T cell receptor beta chains were sequenced from one sample in a study of PD-1 blockade in classical Hodgkin lymphoma. Brentuximab vedotin exposure varied, and every patient relapsed after autologous stem cell transplantation. Profiling relied on immunoSEQ multiplex PCR, and the TCRdb table lists in-frame clones only, not all of them. This sample has over 20,000 clones, with about nine tenths found just once. Sequences were derived from peripheral blood mononuclear cells (PBMCs), sampled at baseline. The receptors shown here come from a human donor with classical Hodgkin lymphoma.

V usage is TRBV5-1 and J usage is TRBJ2-1; D remains unclear. V lost 3 bases and J lost 6, with 10 bases in between. This CDR3 is built from 13 residues. CDR1 SGHRS and CDR2 YFSETQ come from the germline V gene. CDR3 bases: TGCGCCAGCAGCTGGGGAACCGGCAATGAGCAGTTCTTC. Translating it yields CASSWGTGNEQFF.

The V call is TRBV5-1, the J call TRBJ2-5, with D possibly matching TRBD1 (6 bases). The CDR3 sequence is 13 residues long. The ends were cut back, 3 bases at V and 4 bases at J, with 10 bases in the middle. Germline CDR1 is SGHRS and CDR2 is YFSETQ. In DNA, the CDR3 is TGCGCCAGCAGCTCCACAGGGATAGAGACCCAGTACTTC. Protein sequence: CASSSTGIETQYF.

This chain uses TRBV7-2 with TRBJ2-7; D unclear. With 6 bases removed from V and 2 bases from J, the gap between germline ends came to 17 bases. The germline V gene encodes CDR1 SGHTA and CDR2 FQGNSA. There are 15 residues in the CDR3. The CDR3 loop reads CASSQGFFGTYEQYF. CDR3 sequence (DNA): TGTGCCAGCAGTCAAGGATTCTTTGGGACCTACGAGCAGTACTTC.

This clone appeared once. The chain joins TRBV5-1 to TRBJ1-4, with a possible D match to TRBD1 (6 bases). CDR3 size: 15 residues. Trimming left V 3 bases short and J 8 bases short, with 17 bases between. Germline V lookup: CDR1 SGHRS, CDR2 YFSETQ. This CDR3 reads CASSSTQGIGEKLFF. CDR3 DNA: TGCGCCAGCAGCTCCACCCAGGGGATTGGGGAAAAACTGTTTTTT.

The chain has TRBV7-2 and TRBJ2-7; 7 bases fit TRBD2. The CDR3 loop spans 17 amino acids. V was clipped by 5 bases and J by 0 bases; unmatched bases: 13. Germline CDR1 SGHTA, CDR2 FQGNSA. The CDR3 nucleotides read TGTGCCAGCAGCCGGAGGGCGGGGGTTCCGAGCTCCTACGAGCAGTACTTC. It is translated as CASSRRAGVPSSYEQYF. The full variable domain, its missing parts supplied by reference TRBV7-2 and TRBJ2-7, is GAGVSQSPSNKVTEKGKDVELRCDPISGHTALYWYRQSLGQGLEFLIYFQGNSAPDKSGLPSDRFSAERTGGSVSTLTIQRTQQEDSAVYLCASSRRAGVPSSYEQYFGPGTRLTVT.

The V call is TRBV6-5, the J call TRBJ2-2; no firm D call. Germline loops: CDR1 MNHEY, CDR2 SVGAGI. The CDR3 is made up of 15 amino acids. Trimming removed 4 bases from V and 7 bases from J, with 16 bases in between. CDR3 DNA: TGTGCCAGCAGTTTCACTCCCTGGGCCGGCGGGGAGCTGTTTTTT. Residues: CASSFTPWAGGELFF.

Here the CDR3 DNA reads TGTGCCAGTAGTCTGAGACAGGGCTACAATCAGCCCCAGCATTTT. This translates into CASSLRQGYNQPQHF. V is TRBV19 and J is TRBJ1-5, with 7 bases identical to TRBD1. The CDR3 has 15 residues. Germline CDR1 and CDR2: LNHDA and SQIVND (reference sequence). J gave up 3 bases and V 5 bases, and 7 bases lay outside the gene matches.

The chain couples TRBV9 to TRBJ2-3, with TRBD2 identical over 7 bases. Germline loops: CDR1 SGDLS, CDR2 YYNGEE. The CDR3 is 15 amino acids. V shed 3 bases, J shed 2 bases, and the junction held 6 bases outside the gene matches. The CDR3 loop is CASSGMGLHTDTQYF. CDR3 in DNA: TGTGCCAGCAGCGGGATGGGACTACACACAGATACGCAGTATTTT.

The gene calls are TRBV5-1 and TRBJ2-3, with 16 bases fitting TRBD2. V dropped 4 bases and J dropped 6; count of bases not matched to a gene: 5. Germline V lookup: CDR1 SGHRS, CDR2 YFSETQ. The CDR3 is made up of 16 amino acids. CDR3: CASSAGTSGGADTQYF. The CDR3 region has the DNA TGCGCCAGCAGCGCTGGGACTAGCGGGGGGGCGGATACGCAGTATTTT.

Details on this clone: This specimen includes other DNA sequences encoding the same CDR3. This rearrangement joins TRBV5-1 to TRBJ2-1, with 7 bases identical to TRBD2. The CDR3 has 15 amino acids. Trimming at V came to 0 bases and at J to 3 bases, leaving 3 bases not matched to a gene. Germline CDR1 reads SGHRS; CDR2 reads YFSETQ. CDR3 sequence: CASSLAGGNYNEQFF. CDR3 bases: TGCGCCAGCAGCTTGGCCGGGGGGAACTACAATGAGCAGTTCTTC.

The chain joins TRBV5-1 to TRBJ2-5, with D possibly matching TRBD2 (7 bases). The CDR3 runs to 14 residues. Germline V gene sequence: CDR1 SGHRS, CDR2 YFSETQ. V was clipped by 2 bases and J by 4 bases, with 12 bases between them. For the CDR3, the DNA is TGCGCCAGCAGCTTACAGGGAGGGGCAGAGACCCAGTACTTC. Its protein product is CASSLQGGAETQYF.

The V gene is TRBV7-9, the J gene TRBJ2-7, with 7 positions matching TRBD1. The CDR3 runs to 12 residues. V was pared by 4 bases and J by 6 bases, with 3 bases of the junction left unmatched. The germline gives CDR1 SEHNR, CDR2 FQNEAQ (reference sequence). The CDR3 DNA follows: TGTGCCAGCAGCTCGACAGGGACCGAGCAGTACTTC. This codes for CASSSTGTEQYF.

The chain links TRBV5-4 to TRBJ2-7; D call uncertain. The CDR3 runs 13 residues. The V and J ends lost 9 bases and 2 bases respectively, with 15 bases between them. The germline CDR1 and CDR2 sequences are SGHNT and YYREEE (reference sequence). The chain's CDR3 is CATSNDGTYEQYF. CDR3 nucleotide sequence: TGTGCCACCTCGAACGACGGAACCTACGAGCAGTACTTC.

Comments on this clone: In the same sample, other DNA sequences code for this CDR3. The CDR3 sequence: CASSFGDGSTEAFF. In DNA, the CDR3 is TGTGCCAGCAGTTTTGGGGATGGTAGCACTGAAGCTTTCTTT. This chain connects TRBV27 to TRBJ1-1; D not resolved. Trimming took off 3 bases at V and 4 bases at J, with 12 bases between the two ends. This CDR3 has 14 amino acids. Germline V CDR1 and CDR2: MNHEY, SMNVEV (reference sequence).

Points on this clone: The sample holds other DNA sequences that translate to the same CDR3. The V gene is TRBV7-9, the J gene TRBJ1-5; D ambiguous. Trimming took 5 bases from V and 4 from J, leaving 9 bases between them. Germline CDR1 reads SEHNR; CDR2 reads FQNEAQ (reference sequence). There are 13 residues in the CDR3. CDR3 loop: CASSPNGNQPQHF. The CDR3 nucleotides are TGTGCCAGCAGCCCAAACGGTAATCAGCCCCAGCATTTT.

The CDR3 DNA sequence: TGTGCCAGCAGTGACACCCCCGACAGGGGATACGAGCAGTACTTC. Residues: CASSDTPDRGYEQYF. The gene calls are TRBV2 and TRBJ2-7; TRBD1 aligns across 8 bases. The CDR3 runs 15 residues. The ends lost 3 bases at V and 4 bases at J; junction bases unmatched: 8. The germline gives CDR1 SNHLY, CDR2 FYNNEI.

The rearrangement uses TRBV10-3 and TRBJ1-1, with TRBD1 as a possible D gene (5 bases). Trimming shortened V by 0 bases and J by 4 bases, and 12 bases separated the two germline ends. The length of the CDR3 is 15 residues. Germline V CDR1 and CDR2: ENHRY, SYGVKD. The CDR3 bases are TGTGCCATCAGTGAGTCCGAAGGGGAGGCCACTGAAGCTTTCTTT. Translating gives CAISESEGEATEAFF.